The clone carrying this T cell receptor (beta chain) showed up just once. No antigen is known for it. Sequencing used immunoSEQ multiplex PCR; TCRdb keeps in-frame clones, though not all of them. The sample includes some 130,000 clones, roughly four fifths of them seen just once. These data come from a study of cytomegalovirus exposure and HLA in healthy donors. Study-level points and caveats: Across donors, most TCRs were seen rarely, yet some public ones were widespread. Specific recognition of CMV antigens was confirmed in vitro for three chains (all CMV-associated).

This CDR3 region has 14 residues. Germline CDR1 is WNHNN and CDR2 is SYGVQD (reference sequence). Trimming pared 2 bases from V and 3 bases from J, leaving 7 bases between. The specimen sequenced was PBMCs. This chain links TRBV10-1 with TRBJ2-2; TRBD1 is a possible D gene (5 bases). The sequence derives from a woman aged 25 to 45 in good health and CMV-seronegative. The CDR3 spells CASSEGQDTGELFF. Here the CDR3 DNA reads TGCGCCAGCAGTGAGGGACAAGACACCGGGGAGCTGTTTTTT.